Each of the 26 T cell receptor beta chains below was sequenced from the same sample in a study of T-cell reconstitution after alpha-beta-depleted transplantation in children. For TCRbeta, the library was prepared with unique molecular identifiers. MiXCR, run by TCRdb on the PCR reads, gives a single entry per CDR3 protein. Here the sample spans approximately 650,000 distinct CDR3 sequences, about an eighth being singletons. This sample comprised PBMCs, obtained before TCRalphabeta/CD19-depleted stem cell transplant. These receptors came from a girl aged 2-10 years with congenital amegakaryocytic thrombocytopenia, due to receive a stem cell transplant.

J is TRBJ1-6 and V is TRBV12-3 or TRBV12-4; D is undetermined. The length of the CDR3 is 13 residues. V was shortened by 8 bases and J by 9 bases, with 14 bases between the two germline ends. The CDR3 sequence: CASQGGDSSPLHF. In DNA form, the CDR3 reads TGTGCCAGCCAAGGAGGAGATAGTTCACCCCTCCACTTT.

On this clonotype: One base away lies a much larger clone, so this may be a sequencing read error. The V gene is TRBV20-1, the J gene TRBJ2-1; D gene ambiguous. With 6 bases removed from V and 5 bases from J, the gap between germline ends came to 17 bases. The CDR3 totals 14 residues. CDR1 and CDR2 (germline): DFQATT, SNEGSKA (reference sequence). CDR3 coding DNA: TGCAGTGCCATCCCACGGAACCCGCACAATGAGCAGTTCTTC. Protein: CSAIPRNPHNEQFF.

A note on this clonotype: Lacking the conserved final phenylalanine or tryptophan, this CDR3 likely reflects a read error. The V and J genes are TRBV20-1 and TRBJ1-2; D not certain. CDR1 DFQATT and CDR2 SNEGSKA come from the germline V gene (reference sequence). V was shortened by 2 bases and J by 6 bases, with 19 bases between the two germline ends. The CDR3 runs 15 residues. The CDR3 sequence is CSARWYSSLSDGYTI. CDR3 sequence (DNA): TGCAGTGCTAGATGGTACAGCAGCCTTTCGGATGGCTACACCATC.

This clonotype has a handful of counts. V is TRBV20-1 and J is TRBJ2-7; tentative D call: TRBD2 (6 bases). The ends were cut back, 5 bases at V and 7 bases at J, with 15 bases in the middle. The germline V gene has CDR1 DFQATT and CDR2 SNEGSKA (reference sequence). The CDR3 length is 12 residues. CDR3 residues: CSAGGLSAEQYF. The CDR3 region has the DNA TGCAGTGCTGGGGGACTTAGTGCGGAGCAGTACTTC.

This chain uses TRBV11-2 with TRBJ1-3; D not resolved. The CDR3 runs to 13 residues. V lost 7 bases and J 4 bases, leaving 11 bases between the germline ends. CDR1 and CDR2 from the germline V gene are SGHAT and FQNNGV. CDR3 protein: CASTAAGGNTIYF. The CDR3 region has the DNA TGTGCCAGCACCGCGGCGGGAGGAAACACCATATATTTT.

There are many counts of this clonotype. The chain couples TRBV5-1 to TRBJ2-1; 12 bases are shared with TRBD2. V trimming: 0 bases; J trimming: 6 bases; junction bases outside the gene matches: 4. Germline loops: CDR1 SGHRS, CDR2 YFSETQ. This CDR3 has 16 residues. The CDR3 DNA sequence: TGCGCCAGCAGCTTGGTGACTAGCGGGGGCTCCAATGAGCAGTTCTTC. Amino acid sequence: CASSLVTSGGSNEQFF.

The rearrangement joins TRBV2 to TRBJ2-1; 9 nucleotides align to TRBD1. This CDR3 contains 17 residues. V shed 4 bases, J shed 5 bases, and the junction held 12 bases outside the gene matches. Germline V gives CDR1 SNHLY, CDR2 FYNNEI. Here the CDR3 reads CASSGEPDRGVDNEQFF. As DNA, the CDR3 is TGTGCCAGCAGTGGGGAACCAGACAGGGGGGTCGACAATGAGCAGTTCTTC.

This clonotype was observed a few times. The V gene is TRBV5-1, the J gene TRBJ2-1, with TRBD2 as a possible D gene (5 bases). Trimming removed 5 bases from V and 9 bases from J, with 18 bases in between. Germline-derived CDR1 and CDR2 are SGHRS and YFSETQ. This CDR3 is built from 14 residues. The CDR3 DNA is TGCGCCAGCAGATCTGGACTGATCAGCCCTGAGCAGTTCTTC. Translation gives CASRSGLISPEQFF.

Ten or more counts support this clonotype. The chain carries TRBV12-3 or TRBV12-4 and TRBJ2-2; a possible D gene is TRBD2 (5 bases). This CDR3 contains 12 residues. The germline V and J ends were trimmed by 3 bases and 7 bases, with 6 bases remaining between them. CDR3 sequence reads: CASSFRDGELFF. Written as DNA, the CDR3 is TGTGCCAGCAGTTTCCGGGACGGGGAGCTGTTTTTT.

The table lists this clonotype with many counts. The chain recombines TRBV7-3 with TRBJ2-2; D is unclear. CDR1 and CDR2 (germline): SGHTA, FQGTGA. The CDR3 covers 13 residues. With 3 bases removed from V and 4 bases from J, the gap between germline ends came to 6 bases. The CDR3 sequence is CASSFGPTGELFF. The CDR3 region has the DNA TGTGCCAGCAGCTTTGGGCCCACCGGGGAGCTGTTTTTT.

V gene TRBV7-9 combines with J gene TRBJ1-2, with D tentatively TRBD1 (5 bases). V was pared by 4 bases and J by 5 bases, with 20 bases between. The CDR3 is 16 amino acids. Germline loops: CDR1 SEHNR, CDR2 FQNEAQ (reference sequence). In DNA form, the CDR3 reads TGTGCCAGCAGCTCAAACAACTACGGGACTGAGTATGGCTACACCTTC. Amino acid sequence: CASSSNNYGTEYGYTF.

This clonotype was seen repeatedly, ten times or more. This chain joins TRBV20-1 and TRBJ2-5; D is uncertain. V gave up 1 base and J gave up 7 bases, with 19 bases separating them. This CDR3 is built from 15 residues. Germline CDR1 DFQATT, CDR2 SNEGSKA (reference sequence). The CDR3 coding sequence is TGCAGTGCTAGAGTTAGGACCGCCTTTGATGTGACCCAGTACTTC. Its translation is CSARVRTAFDVTQYF.

Many counts were recorded for this clonotype. V gene TRBV12-3 or TRBV12-4 combines with J gene TRBJ1-1, with D unclear. CDR3 length: 13 amino acids. Trimming pared 7 bases from V and 10 bases from J, leaving 19 bases between. The CDR3 DNA sequence: TGTGCCAGCACCCCCTCGGAGAGTCACGGAGCTTTCTTT. Translating it yields CASTPSESHGAFF.

In this sample, this clonotype turned up a few times. The V gene is TRBV6-5, the J gene TRBJ2-5, with D maybe TRBD2 (5 bases). V lost 4 bases and J 7 bases, leaving 10 bases between the germline ends. In germline, CDR1 is MNHEY, CDR2 SVGAGI. The CDR3 loop spans 12 amino acids. CDR3 in DNA: TGTGCCAGCAGTTCCACACGGGGGACCCAGTACTTC. As protein: CASSSTRGTQYF.

The chain joins TRBV6-5 to TRBJ2-7; D may be TRBD1 (7 bases). There are 14 residues in the CDR3. Looked up from germline, CDR1 is MNHEY and CDR2 is SVGAGI. V lost 4 bases, J lost 4 bases, and 14 bases lay in between. The CDR3 spells CASSFTGEEYEQYF. The CDR3 DNA sequence: TGTGCCAGCAGTTTTACAGGGGAGGAGTACGAGCAGTACTTC.

This clonotype was detected a few times. This chain connects TRBV7-8 to TRBJ2-2; weak D call: TRBD2 (5 bases). Germline CDR1 SGHVS, CDR2 FQNEAQ. V was trimmed by 2 bases and J by 4 bases, leaving 17 bases between them. The CDR3 totals 17 residues. Here the CDR3 reads CASSLIRLAGITGELFF. The CDR3 DNA reads TGTGCCAGCAGCTTAATTCGGCTAGCCGGGATCACCGGGGAGCTGTTTTTT. The full variable domain, completed using reference TRBV7-8 and TRBJ2-2, is GAGVSQSPRYKVAKRGQDVALRCDPISGHVSLFWYQQALGQGPEFLTYFQNEAQLDKSGLPSDRFFAERPEGSVSTLKIQRTQQEDSAVYLCASSLIRLAGITGELFFGEGSRLTVL.

The sample holds many counts of this clonotype. The V and J genes are TRBV5-1 and TRBJ1-1; D gene uncertain. There are 13 residues in the CDR3. CDR1 and CDR2 (germline): SGHRS, YFSETQ. V was cut by 3 bases and J by 4 bases, with 10 bases left in between. CDR3 sequence reads: CASSSFLSTEAFF. The CDR3 coding sequence is TGCGCCAGCAGCTCGTTCCTTAGCACTGAAGCTTTCTTT.

At least ten counts were recorded for this clonotype. The chain carries TRBV6-5 and TRBJ2-3; 14 nucleotides line up with TRBD2. V shed 2 bases, J shed 3 bases, and the junction held 7 bases outside the gene matches. CDR1 MNHEY and CDR2 SVGAGI come from the germline V gene. The CDR3 extends over 18 amino acids. The CDR3 reads CASSYLGGLAGGTDTQYF. In nucleotides, the CDR3 is TGTGCCAGCAGTTACCTTGGCGGACTAGCGGGAGGAACAGATACGCAGTATTTT.

With respect to this clonotype: A much larger clone is a single base away; this may be a read error. CDR3 sequence reads: CATSDSTGGPTDTQYF. DNA for the CDR3: TGTGCCACCAGTGATTCCACAGGGGGCCCGACAGATACGCAGTATTTT. The chain couples TRBV24-1 to TRBJ2-3; 9 bases line up with TRBD1. CDR3 length: 16 amino acids. After removal of 2 bases from V and 3 bases from J, the junction contained 5 bases not matched to a gene. Germline-derived CDR1 and CDR2 are KGHDR and SFDVKD.

With regard to this clonotype: At one end the junction does not follow the germline gene, possibly because of a read error. The gene calls are TRBV27 and TRBJ2-1, with D possibly TRBD2 on 6 matching bases. The CDR3 runs 13 residues. The V gene's germline CDR1 is MNHEY and CDR2 SMNVEV (reference sequence). The CDR3 DNA is TGCGCCAGCAGTTTAGAGGAGCGGGCCGAGCCGTTCTTC. Protein sequence: CASSLEERAEPFF.

This clonotype was seen repeatedly, ten times or more. The chain joins TRBV12-3 or TRBV12-4 to TRBJ1-2; D is perhaps TRBD1 (5 bases). V gave up 5 bases and J gave up 5 bases, with 15 bases separating them. This CDR3 has 14 amino acids. The CDR3 DNA reads as TGTGCCAGCAGTGTAAGGGGAGGAGGTTATGGCTACACCTTC. Encoded protein: CASSVRGGGYGYTF.

The chain links TRBV15 to TRBJ2-2; no firm D call. Deletions cut 0 bases from V and 6 bases from J, with 17 bases between. The CDR3 has 17 amino acids. From germline, CDR1 is LNHNV and CDR2 YYDKDF (reference sequence). The CDR3 loop reads CATSRDHLTPPSGELFF. CDR3 DNA: TGTGCCACCAGCAGAGATCATTTGACTCCACCGTCCGGGGAGCTGTTTTTT.

This clonotype was seen at least ten times. The chain carries TRBV28 and TRBJ1-2; no clear D gene. Trimming took 3 bases from V and 8 from J, leaving 10 bases between them. CDR1 is MDHEN and CDR2 is SYDVKM in the germline V gene. There are 12 residues in the CDR3. In DNA, the CDR3 is TGTGCCAGCAGTTTTGTGGCATCGGGCTACACCTTC. It specifies CASSFVASGYTF.

V gene TRBV5-1 combines with J gene TRBJ2-1; tentative D call: TRBD2 (5 bases). The CDR3 extends over 17 amino acids. V was clipped by 3 bases and J by 0 bases, with 16 bases between them. The germline gives CDR1 SGHRS, CDR2 YFSETQ. CDR3 DNA sequence: TGCGCCAGCAGCTCCTACGAAGCGGTGTACTCCTACAATGAGCAGTTCTTC. This gives the protein CASSSYEAVYSYNEQFF.

This chain connects TRBV20-1 to TRBJ2-7, with 7 positions matching TRBD2. V lost 0 bases and J lost 0; bases outside the gene matches: 11. Germline CDR1 DFQATT, CDR2 SNEGSKA (reference sequence). The CDR3 is made up of 17 amino acids. The CDR3 region is CSARDLGGSTASYEQYF. As DNA, the CDR3 is TGCAGTGCTAGAGATCTTGGCGGGAGTACCGCCTCCTACGAGCAGTACTTC.

This rearrangement joins TRBV28 to TRBJ2-1; D possibly corresponds to TRBD2 (6 bases). Trimming shortened V by 11 bases and J by 5 bases, and 16 bases separated the two germline ends. CDR3 length: 13 residues. CDR1 and CDR2 from the germline V gene are MDHEN and SYDVKM. The CDR3 DNA reads TGTGCCGTAAACCCCGGGGGAGACAATGAGCAGTTCTTC. Encoded protein: CAVNPGGDNEQFF.